Described below is a single T cell receptor (beta chain) sequence and its context. Its matching antigen is unknown. Sequenced by immunoSEQ multiplex PCR; TCRdb stores in-frame clones only, minus some. The sample carries roughly 80,000 clones, approximately 86% recorded once. These data come from a study of T cell responses to AZD1222 COVID-19 vaccine. Study-wide points: It was only a handful of AZD1222 recipients who were seropositive at baseline. Nearly half of unique spike-specific TCRs reportedly avoided B.1.351 and B.1.1.7 mutated regions. Once two AZD1222 doses were given, Spike-specific TCR breadth and depth went up.

V lost 0 bases and J 3 bases, leaving 6 bases between the germline ends. The CDR3 has 14 residues. Germline CDR1 and CDR2: SGHNT and YYREEE (reference sequence). The clonotype originates from an adult in good health. The genes are TRBV5-4 and TRBJ2-2; the D gene is possibly TRBD1 (5 bases). The sample consisted of peripheral blood, taken on day 0 of MenACWY control vaccination. Here the CDR3 DNA reads TGTGCCAGCAGCTTGGGCAGGGACACCGGGGAGCTGTTTTTT. It yields the protein CASSLGRDTGELFF.